Here is one T cell receptor beta chain with its context. Its antigen is as yet unknown. The data originate from a study of regulatory T cells in long-lasting Graves disease. At the level of the study: Persistent Graves' disease denoted over 5 years of antithyroid drugs plus positive TSH receptor antibodies. Study-level findings and limits: A reduction in accuracy may have resulted from the small sample size. TRBV28, TRBJ1-2 and TRBJ2-5 were segments that persistent disease favored.

The CDR3 runs to 14 residues. V dropped 4 bases and J dropped 4 bases, with 11 bases sitting between them. Looked up from germline, CDR1 is SNHLY and CDR2 is FYNNEI. Time point meaning: persistent/refractory GD, antithyroid drugs over 5 years with positive TRAb. RNA extracted from PBMCs served as the sequencing template. CDR3 regions were amplified by Arm-PCR using iRepertoire HTBI primers to build TCR beta libraries. A single record per CDR3 protein comes from TCRdb applying MiXCR to the multiplex PCR reads. This sample has 650,000 to 700,000 distinct CDR3 sequences, with 25% to 30% found just once. The chain has TRBV2 and TRBJ1-5; possibly TRBD1 for D (5 bases). The sequenced sample was peripheral blood mononuclear cells (PBMCs), obtained when the disease was refractory, from a patient treated with antithyroid drugs. The clonotype was recovered from a female donor with Graves disease. CDR3 bases: TGTGCCAGCAGTGGGGGCCGTGGGAATCAGCCCCAGCATTTT. Protein sequence: CASSGGRGNQPQHF.